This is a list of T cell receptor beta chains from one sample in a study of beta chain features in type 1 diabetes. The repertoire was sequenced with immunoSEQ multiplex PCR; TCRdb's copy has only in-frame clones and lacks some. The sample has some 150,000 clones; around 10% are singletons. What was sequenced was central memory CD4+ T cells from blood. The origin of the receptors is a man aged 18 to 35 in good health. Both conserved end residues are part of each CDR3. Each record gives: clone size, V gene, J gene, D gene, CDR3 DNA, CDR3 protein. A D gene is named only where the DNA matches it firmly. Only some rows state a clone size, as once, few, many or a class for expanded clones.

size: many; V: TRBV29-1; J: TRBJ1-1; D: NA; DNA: TGCAGCGTTGAAGTGGGTTCTTTGAACACTGAAGCTTTCTTT; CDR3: CSVEVGSLNTEAFF
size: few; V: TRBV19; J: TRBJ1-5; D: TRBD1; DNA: TGTGCCAGTAATCTGGAGGGGGCTGGCAATCAGCCCCAGCATTTT; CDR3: CASNLEGAGNQPQHF
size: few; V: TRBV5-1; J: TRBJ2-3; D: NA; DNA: TGCGCCAGCAGCTCAGGCAGCACAGATACGCAGTATTTT; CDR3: CASSSGSTDTQYF
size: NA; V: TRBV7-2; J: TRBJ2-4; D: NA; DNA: TGTGCCAGCAGCTTCAGCAGGGCCCTAGGGGACATTCAGTACTTC; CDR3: CASSFSRALGDIQYF
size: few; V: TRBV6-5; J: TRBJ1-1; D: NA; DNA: TGTGCCAGCAGTGAATCTGTGAACACTGAAGCTTTCTTT; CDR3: CASSESVNTEAFF
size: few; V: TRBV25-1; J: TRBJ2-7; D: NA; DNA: TGTGCCAGCAGTGAGGGGCAGGGGAGGGACGAGCAGTACTTC; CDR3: CASSEGQGRDEQYF
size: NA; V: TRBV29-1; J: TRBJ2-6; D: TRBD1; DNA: TGCAGCGTCGGACAGGGGGCTGGGGCCAACGTCCTGACTTTC; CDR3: CSVGQGAGANVLTF
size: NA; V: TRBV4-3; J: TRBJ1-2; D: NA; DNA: TGCGCCAGCAGCCATGTTGGACAGACTAACTATGGCTACACCTTC; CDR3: CASSHVGQTNYGYTF
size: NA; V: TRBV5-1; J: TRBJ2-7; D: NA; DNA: TGCGCCAGCAGCTTGATTCCTAGCGTCGGAACAACCTACGAGCAGTACTTC; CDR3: CASSLIPSVGTTYEQYF
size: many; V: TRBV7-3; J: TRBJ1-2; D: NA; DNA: TGTGCCAGCACCCCGTCAGGGATGGACTATGGCTACACCTTC; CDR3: CASTPSGMDYGYTF
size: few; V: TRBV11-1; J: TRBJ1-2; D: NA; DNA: TGTGCCAGCAGCTATACGACACTTAACTATGGCTACACCTTC; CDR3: CASSYTTLNYGYTF
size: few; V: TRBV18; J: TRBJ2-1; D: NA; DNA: TGTGCCAGCTCGTCGGGAGCCTACAATGAGCAGTTCTTC; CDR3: CASSSGAYNEQFF
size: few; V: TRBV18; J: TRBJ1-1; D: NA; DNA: TGTGCCAGCTCACCAGGTATGAACACTGAAGCTTTCTTT; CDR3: CASSPGMNTEAFF
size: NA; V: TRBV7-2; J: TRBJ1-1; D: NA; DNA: TGTGCCAGCAGCTTCCACAGCAACACTGAAGCTTTCTTT; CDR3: CASSFHSNTEAFF
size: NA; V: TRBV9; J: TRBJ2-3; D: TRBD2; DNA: TGTGCCAGCAGCGTAGGAGTAGCGGGGGGTTCCACAGATACGCAGTATTTT; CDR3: CASSVGVAGGSTDTQYF
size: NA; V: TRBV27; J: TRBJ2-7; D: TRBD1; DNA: TGTGCCAGCAGCCGACAGGGCCAAACAACCTACGAGCAGTACTTC; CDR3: CASSRQGQTTYEQYF
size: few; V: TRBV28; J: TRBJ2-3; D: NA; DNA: TGTGCCAGCAGGGAACTAGATACGCAGTATTTT; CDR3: CASRELDTQYF
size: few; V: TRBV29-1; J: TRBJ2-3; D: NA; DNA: TGCAGCGTTGGGGTAGGGACTGGAGGAGGAGATACGCAGTATTTT; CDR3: CSVGVGTGGGDTQYF
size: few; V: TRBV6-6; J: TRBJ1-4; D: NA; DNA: TGTGCCAGCAGTTACAGGAGTCCAACTAATGAAAAACTGTTTTTT; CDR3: CASSYRSPTNEKLFF
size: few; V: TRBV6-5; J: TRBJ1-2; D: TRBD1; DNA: TGTGCCAGCAGACGAACCCTCGACAGGGGCAATGGCTACACCTTC; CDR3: CASRRTLDRGNGYTF
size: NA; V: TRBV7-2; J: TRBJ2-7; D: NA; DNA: TGTGCCAGCAGCTTGGATAGGTGGCAAGGCGAGCAGTACTTC; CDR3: CASSLDRWQGEQYF
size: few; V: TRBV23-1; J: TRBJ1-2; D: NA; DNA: TGCGCCAGCAGTCATAGGGACATCCCTGCTAACTATGGCTACACCTTC; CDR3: CASSHRDIPANYGYTF
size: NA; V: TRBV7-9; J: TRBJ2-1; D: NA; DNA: TGTGCCAGCCGTCGGGAGACCGCCTACAATGAGCAGTTCTTC; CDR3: CASRRETAYNEQFF
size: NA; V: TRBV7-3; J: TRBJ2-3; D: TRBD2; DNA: TGTGCCAGCAGCTCCCCCGGGACTAGCGGGAATACAGATACGCAGTATTTT; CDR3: CASSSPGTSGNTDTQYF
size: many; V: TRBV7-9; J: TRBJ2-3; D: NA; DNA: TGTGCCAGCAGCCAAAACCGGGATACGCAGTATTTT; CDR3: CASSQNRDTQYF
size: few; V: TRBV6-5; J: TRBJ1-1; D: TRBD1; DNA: TGTGCCAGCAGTTACAGGGGGACAGAGGGTGAAGCTTTCTTT; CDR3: CASSYRGTEGEAFF
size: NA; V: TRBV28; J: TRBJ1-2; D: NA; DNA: TGTGCCAGCCTCCCCCGCGGAGGGGGATACTATGGCTACACCTTC; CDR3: CASLPRGGGYYGYTF
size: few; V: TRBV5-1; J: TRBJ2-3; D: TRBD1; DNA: TGCGCCAGCAGCCCGGGACAGCGCCCAGATACGCAGTATTTT; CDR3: CASSPGQRPDTQYF
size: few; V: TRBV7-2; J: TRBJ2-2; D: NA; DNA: TGTGCCAGCACCCCCGGGGGCACCGGGGAGCTGTTTTTT; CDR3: CASTPGGTGELFF
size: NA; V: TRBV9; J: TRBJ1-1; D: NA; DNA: TGTGCCAGCAGCCCAAGGGAGGGGCTAGGTATGAACACTGAAGCTTTCTTT; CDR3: CASSPREGLGMNTEAFF
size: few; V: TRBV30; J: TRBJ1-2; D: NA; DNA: TGTGCCTGGAGTGTACGGGGAGACTATGGCTACACCTTC; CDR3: CAWSVRGDYGYTF
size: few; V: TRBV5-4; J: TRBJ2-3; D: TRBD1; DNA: TGTGCCGGAACCGGGACAGACACAGATACGCAGTATTTT; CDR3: CAGTGTDTDTQYF
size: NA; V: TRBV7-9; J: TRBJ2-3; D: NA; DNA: TGTGCCAGCAGCTTAGGTTTGGACAGAGATACGCAGTATTTT; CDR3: CASSLGLDRDTQYF
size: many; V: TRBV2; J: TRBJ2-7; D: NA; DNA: TGTGCCAGCAGCCCGCTCTACGAGCAGTACTTC; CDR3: CASSPLYEQYF
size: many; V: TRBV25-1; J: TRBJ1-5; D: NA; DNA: TGTGCCAGCAGTGCCCTATCAAGTCAGCCCCAGCATTTT; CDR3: CASSALSSQPQHF
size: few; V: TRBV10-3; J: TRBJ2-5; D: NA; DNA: TGTGCCACCCGGGCGGAAGAGACCCAGTACTTC; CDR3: CATRAEETQYF
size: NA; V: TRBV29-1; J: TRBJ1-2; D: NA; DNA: TGCAGCGCCACCCCTAACTATGGCTACACCTTC; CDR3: CSATPNYGYTF
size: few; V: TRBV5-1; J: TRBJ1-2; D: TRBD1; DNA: TGCGCCAGCAGCTCCACCGACAGGGCGTATGGCTACACCTTC; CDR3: CASSSTDRAYGYTF
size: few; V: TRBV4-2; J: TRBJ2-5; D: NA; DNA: TGTGCCAGCAGCTCGGACCACCAAGAGACCCAGTACTTC; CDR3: CASSSDHQETQYF
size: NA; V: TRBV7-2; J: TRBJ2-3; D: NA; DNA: TGTGCCAGCACCTTTACTAGCACAGATACGCAGTATTTT; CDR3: CASTFTSTDTQYF
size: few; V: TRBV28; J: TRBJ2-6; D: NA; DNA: TGTGCCAGCAGTTGGAGGGAAGCTGGGGCCAACGTCCTGACTTTC; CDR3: CASSWREAGANVLTF
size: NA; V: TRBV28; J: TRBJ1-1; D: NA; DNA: TGTGCCAGCATTTACGGGGGCACAGAAGCTTTCTTT; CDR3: CASIYGGTEAFF
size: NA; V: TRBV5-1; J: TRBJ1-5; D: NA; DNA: TGCGCCAGCAGTGGTGGTGGCGCTGATCAGCCCCAGCATTTT; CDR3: CASSGGGADQPQHF
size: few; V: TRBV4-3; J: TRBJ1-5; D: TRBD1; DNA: TGCGCCAGCAGCCAGGGGACAGGGCGCCAGCCCCAGCATTTT; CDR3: CASSQGTGRQPQHF
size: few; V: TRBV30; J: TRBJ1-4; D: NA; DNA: TGTGCCTGTTTCCGAGCAACTAATGAAAAACTGTTTTTT; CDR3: CACFRATNEKLFF
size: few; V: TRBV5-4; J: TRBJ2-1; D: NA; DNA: TGTGCCAGCACCTTGGACATCTCCTACAATGAGCAGTTCTTC; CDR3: CASTLDISYNEQFF
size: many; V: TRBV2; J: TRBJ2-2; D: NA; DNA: TGTGCCAGCAGTGAAGAGGGCCTACTAACCGGGGAGCTGTTTTTT; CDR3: CASSEEGLLTGELFF
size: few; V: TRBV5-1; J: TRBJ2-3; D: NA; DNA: TGCGCCAGCACGCTAGCCCAGATTAGCACAGATACGCAGTATTTT; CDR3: CASTLAQISTDTQYF
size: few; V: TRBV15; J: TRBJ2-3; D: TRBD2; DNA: TGTGCCACCAGCAGAGCGGGCGGGGGGGGAAGCACAGATACGCAGTATTTT; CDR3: CATSRAGGGGSTDTQYF
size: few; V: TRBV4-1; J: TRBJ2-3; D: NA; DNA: TGCGCCAGCAGCCAAGAAGATACGCAGTATTTT; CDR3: CASSQEDTQYF
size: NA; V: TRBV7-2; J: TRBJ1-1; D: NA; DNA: TGTGCCAGCAGCTTAGTCGTCAGGAACACTGAAGCTTTCTTT; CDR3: CASSLVVRNTEAFF
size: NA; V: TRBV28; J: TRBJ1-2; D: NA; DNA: TGTGCCAGCAGTTTGGAAACCGGCGGGGGCTACACCTTC; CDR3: CASSLETGGGYTF
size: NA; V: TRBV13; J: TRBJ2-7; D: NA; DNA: TGTGCCAGCAGCACCCAACAGGGTCCAAGCTCCTACGAGCAGTACTTC; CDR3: CASSTQQGPSSYEQYF